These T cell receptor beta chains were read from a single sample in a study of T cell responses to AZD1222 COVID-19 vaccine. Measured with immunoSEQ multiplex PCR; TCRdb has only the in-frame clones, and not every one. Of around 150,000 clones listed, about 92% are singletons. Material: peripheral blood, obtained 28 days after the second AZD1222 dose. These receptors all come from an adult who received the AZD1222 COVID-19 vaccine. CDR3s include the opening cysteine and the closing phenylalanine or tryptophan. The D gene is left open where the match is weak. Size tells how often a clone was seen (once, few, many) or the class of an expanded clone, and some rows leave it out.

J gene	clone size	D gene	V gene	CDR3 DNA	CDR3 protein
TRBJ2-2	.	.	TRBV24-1	TGTGCCACCAACGTGACCCGGGGCACCGGGGAGCTGTTTTTT	CATNVTRGTGELFF
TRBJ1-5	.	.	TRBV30	TGTGCCTGGAGCCGGGGGGCCGGACAGCCCCAGCATTTT	CAWSRGAGQPQHF
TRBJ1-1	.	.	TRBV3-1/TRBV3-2	TGTGCCAGCTCCCACGGGGGGCTGGCTGAAGCTTTCTTT	CASSHGGLAEAFF
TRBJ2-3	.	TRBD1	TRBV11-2	TGTGCCAGCAGCCAGCAAGGACAGGGATCCGATACGCAGTATTTT	CASSQQGQGSDTQYF
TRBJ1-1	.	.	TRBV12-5	TGTGCTAGTGGTAGGGCCACAGGTTACCACACTGAAGCTTTCTTT	CASGRATGYHTEAFF
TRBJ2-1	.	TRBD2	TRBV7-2	TGTGCCAGCAGCTTCCCACTAGCGGGAGGAAGTGAGCAGTTCTTC	CASSFPLAGGSEQFF
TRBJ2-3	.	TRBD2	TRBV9	TGTGCCAGCAGCGTAGGGGGACTATCCACAGATACGCAGTATTTT	CASSVGGLSTDTQYF
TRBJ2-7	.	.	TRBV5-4	TGTGCCAGCAGCTTGGAGGCAGGCTCCTACGAGCAGTACTTC	CASSLEAGSYEQYF
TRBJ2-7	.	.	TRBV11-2	TGTGCCAGCAGCCCCGCCTTCTACGAGCAGTACTTC	CASSPAFYEQYF
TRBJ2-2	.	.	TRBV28	TGTGCCAGCAGGACCCCAGGGTTCGGCGGGGAGCTGTTTTTT	CASRTPGFGGELFF
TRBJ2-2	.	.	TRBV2	TGTGCCAGCAGTGAAGTTCGGAGGGACACCGGGGAGCTGTTTTTT	CASSEVRRDTGELFF
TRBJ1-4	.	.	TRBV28	TGTGCCAGCAGTTCATCAGGGTTGCCTAATGAAAAACTGTTTTTT	CASSSSGLPNEKLFF
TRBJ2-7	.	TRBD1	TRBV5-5	TGTGCCAGCAGTGGACAGGGGGCCTACGAGCAGTACTTC	CASSGQGAYEQYF
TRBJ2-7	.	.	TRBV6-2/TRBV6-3	TGTGCCAGCAGTTACTCCCCGGACTCCTACGAGCAGTACTTC	CASSYSPDSYEQYF
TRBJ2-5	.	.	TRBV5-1	TGCGCCAGCAGCTTGGGCCCGAGGGAGGAGACCCAGTACTTC	CASSLGPREETQYF
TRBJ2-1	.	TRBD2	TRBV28	TGTGCCGCGGGGGGAGCGGGGGAGCAGTTCTTC	CAAGGAGEQFF
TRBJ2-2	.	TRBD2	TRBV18	TGTGCCAGCTCCCCTCGACTAGCGGGAGGCCACAACACCGGGGAGCTGTTTTTT	CASSPRLAGGHNTGELFF
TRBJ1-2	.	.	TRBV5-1	TGCGCCAGCAGCTTGAGCTCGTCAGACTATGGCTACACCTTC	CASSLSSSDYGYTF
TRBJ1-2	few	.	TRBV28	TGTGCCAGCCGTACAGGGAAGAGGGATGGCTACACCTTC	CASRTGKRDGYTF
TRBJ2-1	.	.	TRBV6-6	TGTGCCAGCAGTTACGAACTGAATCTTTACAATGAGCAGTTCTTC	CASSYELNLYNEQFF
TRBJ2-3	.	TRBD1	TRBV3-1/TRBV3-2	TGTGCCAGCAGCCAACCGTGGGGGACAGACACAGATACGCAGTATTTT	CASSQPWGTDTDTQYF
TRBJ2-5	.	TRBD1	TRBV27	TGTGCCAGCAGTCCATACCCGGGACAGGGGTGGGGGGAGACCCAGTACTTC	CASSPYPGQGWGETQYF
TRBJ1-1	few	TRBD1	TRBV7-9	TGTGCCAGCAGCGTATCCGGGACAGGGAGTAGCACTGAAGCTTTCTTT	CASSVSGTGSSTEAFF
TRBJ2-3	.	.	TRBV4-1	TGCGCCAGCAGCCAACACCGGGACTCTGGTCCAGATACGCAGTATTTT	CASSQHRDSGPDTQYF
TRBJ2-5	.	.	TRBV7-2	TGTGCCAGTACATCAACTGCGGTCCAAGAGACCCAGTACTTC	CASTSTAVQETQYF
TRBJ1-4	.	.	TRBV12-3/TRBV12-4	TGTGCCAGCGTCGGACGGCTGAATGAAAAACTGTTTTTT	CASVGRLNEKLFF
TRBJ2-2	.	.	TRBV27	TGTGCCAGCAGTTTTAACAGGGTTCGGACCGGGGAGCTGTTTTTT	CASSFNRVRTGELFF
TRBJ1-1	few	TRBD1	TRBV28	TGTGCCAGCAGTTTTGGTGGGCAGGGGGGAACAAAGAACACTGAAGCTTTCTTT	CASSFGGQGGTKNTEAFF
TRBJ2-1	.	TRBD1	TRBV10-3	TGTGCCATCAGTGAGTTTTTCGGGACAGGGCAGGACAATGAGCAGTTCTTC	CAISEFFGTGQDNEQFF
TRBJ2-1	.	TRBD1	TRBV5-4	TGTGCCAGCAGCTTGTATCAGGGGGTGCACATCAGCGATGAGCAGTTCTTC	CASSLYQGVHISDEQFF
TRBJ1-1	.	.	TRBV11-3	TGTGCCAGCAGCCAACTCGGGGGCGCAGGGACTGAAGCTTTCTTT	CASSQLGGAGTEAFF
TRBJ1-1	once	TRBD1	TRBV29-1	TGCAGCCTCCGGCGGGACAGGGAGACTGAAGCTTTCTTT	CSLRRDRETEAFF
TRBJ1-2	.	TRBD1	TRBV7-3	TGTGCCAGCAGCTTAAACAGGGGCTATGGCTACACCTTC	CASSLNRGYGYTF
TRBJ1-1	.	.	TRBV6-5	TGTGCCAGCAGAACCGGAGACAGGTGGACTGAAGCTTTCTTT	CASRTGDRWTEAFF
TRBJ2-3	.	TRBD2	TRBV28	TGTGCCAGCAGTTTCCCCGCAGGACTAGCGGGACCAGATACGCAGTATTTT	CASSFPAGLAGPDTQYF
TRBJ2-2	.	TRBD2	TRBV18	TGTGCCAGCTCACCAATCAGCGGGGGCCTCACCGGGGAGCTGTTTTTT	CASSPISGGLTGELFF
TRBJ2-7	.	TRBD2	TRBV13	TGTGCCAGCAGCCCCTTCGGGGGGTTCCCCTACGAGCAGTACTTC	CASSPFGGFPYEQYF
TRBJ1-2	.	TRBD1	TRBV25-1	TGTGCCAGCATGGGACAGACCTTGGCTAACTATGGCTACACCTTC	CASMGQTLANYGYTF
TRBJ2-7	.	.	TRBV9	TGTGCCAGCAGCGCATCTGTCCCCTCCTACGAGCAGTACTTC	CASSASVPSYEQYF
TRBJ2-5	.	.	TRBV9	TGTGCCAGCAGCGTAGGGCCCAGCGGGCAAGAGACCCAGTACTTC	CASSVGPSGQETQYF
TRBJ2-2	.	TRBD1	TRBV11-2	TGTGCCAGCACGGACCGGGACAGGAGGCCAACCGGGGAGCTGTTTTTT	CASTDRDRRPTGELFF
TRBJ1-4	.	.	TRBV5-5	TGTGCCAGCAGCTTGGAGCCGGGGAACAGTGAAAAACTGTTTTTT	CASSLEPGNSEKLFF
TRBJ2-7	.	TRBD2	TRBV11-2	TGTGCCAGCAGCTTCCTGACTAGCGGAGGCGACGAGCAGTACTTC	CASSFLTSGGDEQYF